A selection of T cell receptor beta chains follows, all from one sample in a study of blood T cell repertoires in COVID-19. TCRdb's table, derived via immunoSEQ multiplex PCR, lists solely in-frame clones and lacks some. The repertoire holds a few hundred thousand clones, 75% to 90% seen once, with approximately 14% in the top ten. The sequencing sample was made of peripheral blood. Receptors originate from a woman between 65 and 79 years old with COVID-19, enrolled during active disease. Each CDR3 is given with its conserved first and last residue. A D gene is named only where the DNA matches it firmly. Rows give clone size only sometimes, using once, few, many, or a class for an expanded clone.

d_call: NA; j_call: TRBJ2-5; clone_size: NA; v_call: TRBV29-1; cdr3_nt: TGCAGCGTTGTCACAGGGATCCAGACCCAGTACTTC; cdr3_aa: CSVVTGIQTQYF
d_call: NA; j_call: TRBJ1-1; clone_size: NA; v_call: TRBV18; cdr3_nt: TGTGCCAGCTCACTACCTATCGACAGGAAGAACACTGAAGCTTTCTTT; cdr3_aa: CASSLPIDRKNTEAFF
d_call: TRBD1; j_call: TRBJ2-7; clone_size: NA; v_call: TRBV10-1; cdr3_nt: TGCGCCAGCAGTGCTTTCCCGGGACAGGGGATTTACGAGCAGTACTTC; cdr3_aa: CASSAFPGQGIYEQYF
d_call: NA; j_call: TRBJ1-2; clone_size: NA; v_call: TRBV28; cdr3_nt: TGTGCCAGCAGTTTACAGGGGAACTATGGCTACACCTTC; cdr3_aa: CASSLQGNYGYTF
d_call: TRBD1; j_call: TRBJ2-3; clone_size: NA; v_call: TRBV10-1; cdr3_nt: TGCGCCAGCAGATTGGGTAGGGGGCCAGATACGCAGTATTTT; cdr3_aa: CASRLGRGPDTQYF
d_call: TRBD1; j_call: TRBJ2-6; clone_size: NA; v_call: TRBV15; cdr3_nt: TGTGCCACCAGAAGGGACAGTTTCTCTGGGGCCAACGTCCTGACTTTC; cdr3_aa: CATRRDSFSGANVLTF
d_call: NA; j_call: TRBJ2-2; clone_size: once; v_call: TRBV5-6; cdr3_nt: TGTGCCAGCAGCTTGGCGGGAAATAGCGGGGAGCTGTTTTTT; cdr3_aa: CASSLAGNSGELFF
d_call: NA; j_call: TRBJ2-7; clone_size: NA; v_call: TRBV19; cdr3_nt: TGTGCCAGTAAAGTTAGCGGAGACGCCTACGAGCAGTACTTC; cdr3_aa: CASKVSGDAYEQYF
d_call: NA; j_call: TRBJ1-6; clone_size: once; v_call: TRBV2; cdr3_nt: TGTGCCAGCAGTGAACAGGGGAGGGGTAATTCACCCCTCCACTTT; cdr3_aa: CASSEQGRGNSPLHF
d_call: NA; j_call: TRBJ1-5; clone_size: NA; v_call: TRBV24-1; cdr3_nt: TGTGCCGTCAACCCCTACGATCAGCCCCAGCATTTT; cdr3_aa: CAVNPYDQPQHF
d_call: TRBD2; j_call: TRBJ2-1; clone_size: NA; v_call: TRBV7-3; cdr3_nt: TGTGCCAGCAGCTCCTCAGCGGGGGGTTACAATGAGCAGTTCTTC; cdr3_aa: CASSSSAGGYNEQFF
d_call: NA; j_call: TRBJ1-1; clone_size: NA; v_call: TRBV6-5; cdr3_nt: TGTGCCAGCAGGAAACAGACGAACACTGAAGCTTTCTTT; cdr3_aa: CASRKQTNTEAFF
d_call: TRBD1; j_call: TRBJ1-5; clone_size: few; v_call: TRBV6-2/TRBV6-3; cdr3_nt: TGTGCCAGCAGTTACCGCTTGCTGAGGGCAGGGGGCAAGCCCCAGCATTTT; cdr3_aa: CASSYRLLRAGGKPQHF
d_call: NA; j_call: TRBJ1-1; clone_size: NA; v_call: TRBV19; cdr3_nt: TGTGCCAGTAGTATGGGGCTGAACACTGAAGCTTTCTTT; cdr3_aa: CASSMGLNTEAFF
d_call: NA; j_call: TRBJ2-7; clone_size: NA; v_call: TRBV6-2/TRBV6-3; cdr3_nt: TGTGCCAGCAGTTATGCCCAGGGATGGGTCGAGCAGTACTTC; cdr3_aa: CASSYAQGWVEQYF
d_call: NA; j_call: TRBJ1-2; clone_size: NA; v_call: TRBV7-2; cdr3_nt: TGTGCCAGCAGCCTACGGGACACCCATGGCTACACCTTC; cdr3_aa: CASSLRDTHGYTF
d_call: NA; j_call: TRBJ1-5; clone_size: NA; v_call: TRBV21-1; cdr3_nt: TGTGCCAGCAGCAAAGAAGAAGGACAGAGAATCTTTAGCAATCAGCCCCAGCATTTT; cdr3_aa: CASSKEEGQRIFSNQPQHF
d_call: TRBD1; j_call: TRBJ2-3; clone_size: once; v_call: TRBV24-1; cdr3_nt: TGTGCCACCAGTAGGACAGGCTTGGCCACAGATACGCAGTATTTT; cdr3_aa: CATSRTGLATDTQYF
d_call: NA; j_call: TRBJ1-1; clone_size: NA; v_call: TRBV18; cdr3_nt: TGTGCCAGCTCACCTAACCCCCCGGGACATCCTCCCGCTGAAGCTTTCTTT; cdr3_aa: CASSPNPPGHPPAEAFF
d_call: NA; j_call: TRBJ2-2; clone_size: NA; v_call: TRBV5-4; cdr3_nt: TGTGCCAGCAGGGGGAGGAGCACCGGGGAGCTGTTTTTT; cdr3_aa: CASRGRSTGELFF
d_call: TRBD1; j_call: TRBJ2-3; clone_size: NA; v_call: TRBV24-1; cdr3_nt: TGTGCCACCAGTGACGGACAGGGGTTGTATACGCAGTATTTT; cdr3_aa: CATSDGQGLYTQYF
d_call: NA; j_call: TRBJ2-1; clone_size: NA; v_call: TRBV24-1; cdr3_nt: TGTGCCACCAGGTATGGGAGAGGGCGCGATGAGCAGTTCTTC; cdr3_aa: CATRYGRGRDEQFF
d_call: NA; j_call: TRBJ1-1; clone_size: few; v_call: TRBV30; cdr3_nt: TGTGCCTGGAGTGTACAGGAAGAAGCTTTCTTT; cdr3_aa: CAWSVQEEAFF
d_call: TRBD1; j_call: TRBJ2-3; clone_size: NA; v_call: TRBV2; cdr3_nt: TGTGCCAGCAGCGACAGGGGTAGCACAGATACGCAGTATTTT; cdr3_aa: CASSDRGSTDTQYF
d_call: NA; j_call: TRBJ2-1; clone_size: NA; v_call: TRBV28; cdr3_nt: TGTGCCAGCAGTTGGCGGAATGAGCAGTTCTTC; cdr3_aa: CASSWRNEQFF
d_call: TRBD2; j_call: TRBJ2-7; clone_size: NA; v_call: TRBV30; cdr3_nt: TGTGCCTGGAGTGTACTAGCGGGCACCTACGAGCAGTACTTC; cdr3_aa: CAWSVLAGTYEQYF
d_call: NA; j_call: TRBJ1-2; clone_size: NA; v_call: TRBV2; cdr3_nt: TGTGCCAGCAGGCAGGGGCCCGGCTATGGCTACACCTTC; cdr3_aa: CASRQGPGYGYTF
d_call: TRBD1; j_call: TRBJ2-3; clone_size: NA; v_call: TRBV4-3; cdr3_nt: TGCGCCAGCAGCCATACTGACAGGGGGCCGGGGGGTACAGATACGCAGTATTTT; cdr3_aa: CASSHTDRGPGGTDTQYF
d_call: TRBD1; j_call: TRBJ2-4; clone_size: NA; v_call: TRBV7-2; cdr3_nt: TGTGCCAGCAGCTTACGACAGGGTGTAGACATTCAGTACTTC; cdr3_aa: CASSLRQGVDIQYF
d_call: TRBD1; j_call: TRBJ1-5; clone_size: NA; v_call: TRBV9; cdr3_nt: TGTGCCAGCAGCGCGACAGGGGGGAATCAGCCCCAGCATTTT; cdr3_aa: CASSATGGNQPQHF
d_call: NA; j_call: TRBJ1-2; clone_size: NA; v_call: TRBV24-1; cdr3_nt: TGTGCCACCAGTGACAATACTCTAAACTATGGCTACACCTTC; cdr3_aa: CATSDNTLNYGYTF
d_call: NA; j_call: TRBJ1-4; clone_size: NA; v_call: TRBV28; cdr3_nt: TGTGCCAGCAGTTTTAGGCGTGGGCGGGTAGGGCCCTATAATGAAAAACTGTTTTTT; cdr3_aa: CASSFRRGRVGPYNEKLFF
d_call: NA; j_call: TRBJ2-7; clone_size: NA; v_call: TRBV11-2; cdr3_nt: TGTGCCAGCAGCTTTCAGGGTGGCGAGCAGTACTTC; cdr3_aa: CASSFQGGEQYF
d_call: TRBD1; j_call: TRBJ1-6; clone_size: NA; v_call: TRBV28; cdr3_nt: TGTGCCAGCACCCCAGGGGGACAACAGAATTCACCCCTCCACTTT; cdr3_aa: CASTPGGQQNSPLHF
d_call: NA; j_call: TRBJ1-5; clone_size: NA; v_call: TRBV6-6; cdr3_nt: TGTGCCAGCAGTTACGAGGGAGGGAATCAGCCCCAGCATTTT; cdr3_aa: CASSYEGGNQPQHF
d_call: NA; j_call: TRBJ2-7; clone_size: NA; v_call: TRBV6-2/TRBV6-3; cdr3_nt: TGTGCCAGCAGTCCCAGGGCGGAGGAGCAGTACTTC; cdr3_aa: CASSPRAEEQYF
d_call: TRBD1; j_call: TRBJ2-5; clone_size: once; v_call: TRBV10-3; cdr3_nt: TGTGCCACCTGGCCGGGACAGGGGCGCCAAGAGACCCAGTACTTC; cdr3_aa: CATWPGQGRQETQYF
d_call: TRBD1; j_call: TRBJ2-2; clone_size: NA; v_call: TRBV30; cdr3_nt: TGTGCCTGGAGTGTACTTGGGGACAGGGGGCGTCCCGGGGAGCTGTTTTTT; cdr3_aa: CAWSVLGDRGRPGELFF
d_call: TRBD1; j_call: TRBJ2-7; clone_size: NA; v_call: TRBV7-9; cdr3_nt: TGTGCCAGCAGCTTGGACAGGGGCTACGAGCAGTACTTC; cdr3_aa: CASSLDRGYEQYF
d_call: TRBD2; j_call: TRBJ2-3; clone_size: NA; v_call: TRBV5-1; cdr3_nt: TGCGCCAGCAGCGTAACGACTAGCGGGGGATATACGCAGTATTTT; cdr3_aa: CASSVTTSGGYTQYF
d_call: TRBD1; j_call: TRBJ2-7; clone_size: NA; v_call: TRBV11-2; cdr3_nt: TGTGCCAGCAGCTTAGTTACAGGGGGCGCCTTTTACGAGCAGTACTTC; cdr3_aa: CASSLVTGGAFYEQYF